This passage covers 16 T cell receptor beta chains from one sample sequenced in a study of cytomegalovirus exposure and HLA in healthy donors. Researchers ran the PCR with 60 Vbeta and 13 Jbeta primers. Measured with immunoSEQ multiplex PCR; TCRdb has only the in-frame clones, and not every one. Among about 160,000 clones listed, about four fifths were seen once. Sequenced: PBMCs. The receptors were gathered from a male donor in good health and CMV-seronegative.

In its sample, this clone was seen once. The V gene is TRBV29-1, the J gene TRBJ2-1, with TRBD2 matching over 9 bases. Germline V gene data show CDR1 as SQVTM and CDR2 as ANQGSEA. The CDR3 runs 14 residues. J was trimmed by 7 bases and V by 2 bases; bases with no gene match: 6. The CDR3: CSVELAGTGNEQFF. Here the CDR3 DNA reads TGCAGCGTTGAACTAGCGGGAACGGGGAATGAGCAGTTCTTC.

J is TRBJ2-3 and V is TRBV11-2; D is perhaps TRBD2 (5 bases). The V gene's germline CDR1 is SGHAT and CDR2 FQNNGV. The CDR3 totals 14 residues. V dropped 2 bases and J dropped 0 bases, with 6 bases sitting between them. The CDR3 coding sequence is TGTGCCAGCAGCTTAACGGGGAGCACAGATACGCAGTATTTT. Amino acid sequence: CASSLTGSTDTQYF.

V and J are TRBV11-2 and TRBJ2-5; 11 bases line up with TRBD2. The germline V gene encodes CDR1 SGHAT and CDR2 FQNNGV. The length of the CDR3 is 16 residues. V lost 3 bases and J lost 3; bases outside the gene matches: 6. The CDR3 is CASSFSLAGGEETQYF. DNA of the CDR3: TGTGCCAGCAGCTTTTCATTAGCGGGGGGGGAAGAGACCCAGTACTTC.

This rearrangement joins TRBV5-1 to TRBJ2-5; D perhaps matches TRBD2 (5 bases). Matching the DNA end better, TRBJ2-7 makes the J call doubtful. The CDR3 covers 13 residues. Germline-derived CDR1 and CDR2 are SGHRS and YFSETQ. Here the CDR3 reads CASREVSAYEQYF. The CDR3 bases are TGCGCCAGCAGAGAGGTTAGCGCCTACGAGCAGTACTTC.

This chain joins TRBV28 and TRBJ2-1; 7 nucleotides line up with TRBD2. J lost 3 bases, V lost 4 bases, and 12 bases had no gene match. Germline CDR1 and CDR2: MDHEN and SYDVKM. This CDR3 is 17 amino acids long. The CDR3 nucleotides are TGTGCCAGCAGTTCCCGATCGGGGCGGGAGAACTACAATGAGCAGTTCTTC. It is translated as CASSSRSGRENYNEQFF.

The V call is TRBV28, the J call TRBJ1-5; D might be TRBD1 (5 bases). This CDR3 has 16 amino acids. The V gene lost 4 bases and the J gene lost 3 bases, with 16 bases spanning the gap. From germline, CDR1 is MDHEN and CDR2 SYDVKM. The CDR3 spells CASSSHIRGDNQPQHF. In nucleotides, the CDR3 is TGTGCCAGCAGTTCCCACATCCGGGGGGACAATCAGCCCCAGCATTTT.

This clone was seen a few times. The V call is TRBV9, the J call TRBJ2-1; D may be TRBD2 (5 bases). Looked up from germline, CDR1 is SGDLS and CDR2 is YYNGEE. The CDR3 has 15 residues. V lost 3 bases, J lost 5 bases, and 15 bases lay in between. The CDR3: CASSAIAGLNNEQFF. In DNA form, the CDR3 reads TGTGCCAGCAGCGCTATTGCAGGACTGAACAATGAGCAGTTCTTC.

The gene calls are TRBV6-6 and TRBJ2-5, with 7 bases lining up with TRBD1. The germline V gene encodes CDR1 MNHNY and CDR2 SVGAGI (reference sequence). CDR3 size: 15 residues. The junction had 3 bases not matched to a gene; V was cut back by 2 bases and J by 0 bases. The DNA of the CDR3 is TGTGCCAGCAGTTACGCAGGGACAGACCAAGAGACCCAGTACTTC. Its protein is CASSYAGTDQETQYF.

The V gene is TRBV29-1, the J gene TRBJ2-7, with TRBD1 as a possible D gene (6 bases). Per germline, CDR1 SQVTM and CDR2 ANQGSEA. CDR3 length: 11 residues. The ends were cut back, 4 bases at V and 6 bases at J, with 10 bases in the middle. For the CDR3, the DNA is TGCAGCGTTGTGCAGGGGAGCGAGCAGTACTTC. This gives the protein CSVVQGSEQYF.

This clone has only a few counts. This specimen includes other DNA sequences encoding the same CDR3. The V gene is TRBV9, the J gene TRBJ2-5; TRBD2 aligns across 10 bases. V lost 0 bases and J lost 4; bases outside the gene matches: 0. Looked up from germline, CDR1 is SGDLS and CDR2 is YYNGEE. The CDR3 contains 14 residues. CDR3 sequence reads: CASSVGLAGETQYF. CDR3 nucleotide sequence: TGTGCCAGCAGCGTAGGACTAGCGGGAGAGACCCAGTACTTC. Full variable domain (remainder filled in from reference TRBV9 and TRBJ2-5): DSGVTQTPKHLITATGQRVTLRCSPRSGDLSVYWYQQSLDQGLQFLIQYYNGEERAKGNILERFSAQQFPDLHSELNLSSLELGDSALYFCASSVGLAGETQYFGPGTRLLVL.

The chain recombines TRBV28 with TRBJ2-7; the D gene is possibly TRBD1 (6 bases). The CDR3 spans 12 residues. CDR1 and CDR2 (germline): MDHEN, SYDVKM. In DNA form, the CDR3 reads TGTGCGGTCGGGTCAGGGGCGTACGAGCAGTACTTC. Protein product: CAVGSGAYEQYF.

The V call is TRBV2, the J call TRBJ1-4, with D hard to call. Per the germline V gene, CDR1 is SNHLY and CDR2 is FYNNEI. The V end lost 5 bases, the J end lost 4 bases, and 11 bases lay between the germline ends. The CDR3 is 14 amino acids. CDR3 sequence reads: CASSRTEFNEKLFF. CDR3 coding DNA: TGTGCCAGCAGTCGGACTGAGTTTAATGAAAAACTGTTTTTT.

As concerns this clone: Germline and junction disagree at one end, which may indicate a read error. The V call is TRBV29-1, the J call TRBJ1-2; TRBD1 aligns across 9 bases. The CDR3 extends over 14 amino acids. Germline V lookup: CDR1 SQVTM, CDR2 ANQGSEA. The CDR3 DNA sequence: TGCAGCGTTGGGGGGCCCGGACAGGGGTATGGCCACACCTTC. Its protein product is CSVGGPGQGYGHTF. Filled out from reference TRBV29-1 and TRBJ1-2, the complete variable domain reads SAVISQKPSRDICQRGTSLTIQCQVDSQVTMMFWYRQQPGQSLTLIATANQGSEATYESGFVIDKFPISRPNLTFSTLTVSNMSPEDSSIYLCSVGGPGQGYGHTFGSGTRLTVV.

The chain couples TRBV5-4 to TRBJ1-4, with no clear D. Trimming shortened V by 4 bases and J by 4 bases, and 8 bases separated the two germline ends. The CDR3 sequence is 13 residues long. Germline assignment: CDR1 SGHNT and CDR2 YYREEE (reference sequence). In DNA, the CDR3 is TGTGCCAGCAGCGGAGCGGGTAATGAAAAACTGTTTTTT. Protein: CASSGAGNEKLFF.

V usage is TRBV27 and J usage is TRBJ2-3; 8 nucleotides match TRBD2. The CDR3 runs 16 residues. Germline trimming cut 5 bases from V and 5 bases from J; bases unmatched to any gene: 12. CDR1 and CDR2 (germline): MNHEY, SMNVEV (reference sequence). The CDR3 protein is CASSPRGAGVQDTQYF. In DNA, the CDR3 is TGTGCCAGCAGTCCCCGGGGAGCGGGGGTTCAAGATACGCAGTATTTT.

The V call is TRBV5-4, the J call TRBJ2-5; 9 bases agree with TRBD1. Trimming at V came to 4 bases and at J to 1 base, leaving 5 bases not matched to a gene. Per germline, CDR1 SGHNT and CDR2 YYREEE (reference sequence). The CDR3 extends over 15 amino acids. The CDR3 here is CASSPGQGRQETQYF. CDR3 sequence (DNA): TGTGCCAGCAGCCCGGGACAGGGACGCCAAGAGACCCAGTACTTC.